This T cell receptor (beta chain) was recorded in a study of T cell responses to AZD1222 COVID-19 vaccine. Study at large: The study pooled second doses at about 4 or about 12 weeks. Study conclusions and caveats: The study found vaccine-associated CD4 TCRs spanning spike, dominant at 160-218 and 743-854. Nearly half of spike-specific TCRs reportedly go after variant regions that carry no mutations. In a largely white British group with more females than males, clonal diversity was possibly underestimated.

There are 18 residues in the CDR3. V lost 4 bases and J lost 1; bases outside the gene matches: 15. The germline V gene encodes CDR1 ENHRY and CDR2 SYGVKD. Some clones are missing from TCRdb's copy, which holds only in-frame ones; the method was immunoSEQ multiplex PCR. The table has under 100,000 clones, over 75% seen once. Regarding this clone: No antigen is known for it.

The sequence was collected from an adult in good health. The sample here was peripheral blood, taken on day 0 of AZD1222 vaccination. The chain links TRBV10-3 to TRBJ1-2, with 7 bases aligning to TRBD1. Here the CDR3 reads CAISGTPGQTPINYGYTF. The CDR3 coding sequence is TGTGCCATCAGTGGTACTCCGGGACAGACGCCTATTAACTATGGCTACACCTTC.